This T cell receptor beta chain is from a study of identifying expanded T cells in peripheral blood. Study-wide results and limits: About 1.2 clones differed between technical replicates, versus around 15 and 19 over time. Across healthy donors, higher total template counts meant significantly greater two-week count variance.

Healthy donors had no documented immune events, such as infections, while sampled. Germline assignment: CDR1 MNHNS and CDR2 SASEGT. V lost 8 bases and J lost 0, with 15 bases in between. The CDR3 is made up of 15 amino acids. Regarding this clone: Its antigen is not identified.

Profiled with immunoSEQ multiplex PCR; TCRdb holds only in-frame clones, not every one. Of about 53,000 clones in the sample, approximately 80% were seen once. The source material was blood. This clonotype originated in a person aged 18-70 years in good health. The chain couples TRBV6-1 to TRBJ2-3; D call uncertain. Here the CDR3 DNA reads TGTGCCAGCCGATTTGGTGGATCTAGCACAGATACGCAGTATTTT. This translates into CASRFGGSSTDTQYF.